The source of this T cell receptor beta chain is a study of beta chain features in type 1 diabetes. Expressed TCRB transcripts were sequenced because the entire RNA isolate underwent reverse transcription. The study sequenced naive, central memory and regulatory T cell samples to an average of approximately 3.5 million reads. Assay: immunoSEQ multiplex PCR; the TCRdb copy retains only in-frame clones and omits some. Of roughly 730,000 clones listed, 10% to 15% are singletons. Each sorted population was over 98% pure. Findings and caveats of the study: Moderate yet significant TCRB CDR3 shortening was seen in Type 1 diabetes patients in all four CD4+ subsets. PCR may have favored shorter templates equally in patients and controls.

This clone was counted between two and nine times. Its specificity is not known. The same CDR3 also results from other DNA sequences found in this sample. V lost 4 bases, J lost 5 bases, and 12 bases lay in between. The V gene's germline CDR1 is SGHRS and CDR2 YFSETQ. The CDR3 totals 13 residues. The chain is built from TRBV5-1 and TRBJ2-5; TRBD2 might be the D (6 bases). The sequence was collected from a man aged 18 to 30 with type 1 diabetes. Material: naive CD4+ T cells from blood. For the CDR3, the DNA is TGCGCCAGCAGCCGCGATGCGGGGGAGACCCAGTACTTC. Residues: CASSRDAGETQYF.